This T cell receptor beta chain was captured by sequencing in a study of identical twins. A single record per CDR3 protein comes from TCRdb applying MiXCR to the 5' RACE reads. Among hundreds of thousands of distinct CDR3 sequences listed, 15% to 20% were seen once. These data are also associated with another study on T cells expressing NK-cell markers.

Specimen: PBMCs. This clonotype was obtained from a young woman in good health.

This chain's CDR3 is CASGLEPGLAGGQGYNEQFF. CDR3 nucleotide sequence: TGTGCTAGTGGTTTGGAGCCGGGACTAGCGGGGGGCCAAGGTTACAATGAGCAGTTCTTC. This chain links TRBV12-5 with TRBJ2-1, with 15 bases matching TRBD2. Trimming cost V 1 base and J 4 bases; bases outside gene matches: 11. The germline V gene encodes CDR1 LGHNT and CDR2 FRNRAP. The CDR3 is 20 amino acids.